The 11 T cell receptor beta chains listed next were all sequenced from one sample in a study of T cell clusters in autoimmune cytopenias. Each sample's input was approximately 0.25 ug genomic DNA, 35,000 to 40,000 genome equivalents. Multiplex touch-down PCR amplified TRB using TRB-A and TRB-B pools in one tube. TCRdb reanalyzed the multiplex PCR reads, giving one entry per CDR3 protein sequence and no DNA. The listing records approximately 4,100 distinct CDR3 sequences. Separately, the same data were catalogued under a study of T cell repertoires in aging, cancer and after chemotherapy.

The sequencing sample was made of peripheral blood. These receptor sequences come from a human donor in good health.

The J gene is TRBJ2-7, the V gene TRBV6-6; TCRdb gives TRBD1 as the D gene, but with no DNA this cannot be confirmed. The germline V gene has CDR1 MNHNY and CDR2 SVGAGI (reference sequence). This CDR3 is 12 amino acids long. This CDR3 is CASGAGGYEQYF.

Judged by frequency, this clonotype is medium-sized. This chain uses TRBV27 with TRBJ2-5; TCRdb's assignment of TRBD1 cannot be checked, as there is no DNA. The CDR3 has 17 amino acids. Germline-derived CDR1 and CDR2 are MNHEY and SMNVEV (reference sequence). The CDR3 loop reads CASSLGPGTGYGETQYF.

This clonotype ranks as medium-sized in terms of frequency. This chain connects TRBV18 to TRBJ1-4; the TCRdb call, TRBD1, lacks DNA for checking. CDR1 KGHSH and CDR2 LQKENI come from the germline V gene. The CDR3 is 15 residues long. The CDR3 loop is CASSPRQGEREKLFF.

The chain has TRBV7-9 and TRBJ2-1; absent DNA, TCRdb's TRBD1 call cannot be checked. CDR3 length: 14 amino acids. Germline CDR1 SEHNR, CDR2 FQNEAQ (reference sequence). CDR3 region: CASSLVGGADEQFF.

V is TRBV24-1 and J is TRBJ2-7; TCRdb names TRBD2, which stays unverified in the absence of DNA. Germline loops: CDR1 KGHDR, CDR2 SFDVKD. The CDR3 sequence is 15 residues long. The CDR3 protein is CATSDIGTSGDEQYF.

This chain uses TRBV5-1 with TRBJ1-2. The CDR3 is 13 residues long. Germline V gene sequence: CDR1 SGHRS, CDR2 YFSETQ. This CDR3 reads CASSLRSNYGYTF.

This clonotype counts as medium-sized by frequency. The chain has TRBV13 and TRBJ2-3. The CDR3 contains 13 residues. CDR1 and CDR2 from the germline V gene are PRHDT and FYEKMQ (reference sequence). The CDR3 is CASSTSFADTQYF.

This clonotype ranks as medium-sized (0.01 to 0.1%) in terms of frequency. V usage is TRBV12-3 or TRBV12-4 and J usage is TRBJ1-2; the TCRdb call, TRBD1, lacks DNA for checking. This CDR3 comprises 14 residues. The CDR3 sequence is CASSLVGGNYGYTF.

This chain connects TRBV24-1 to TRBJ2-3; with no DNA, the TCRdb D assignment of TRBD2 cannot be verified. The CDR3 sequence is 13 residues long. Germline V gene data show CDR1 as KGHDR and CDR2 as SFDVKD. This chain's CDR3 is CATSVGLSDTQYF.

The CDR3 reads CASSLTGPETQYF. The chain has TRBV5-1 and TRBJ2-5; the D call of TRBD1 rests on TCRdb alone, since no DNA is present to check it. CDR1 is SGHRS, CDR2 YFSETQ, per germline. The CDR3 sequence is 13 residues long.

In terms of frequency, this clonotype is medium-sized. The rearrangement joins TRBV19 to TRBJ1-2; checking the TCRdb D call of TRBD1 is not possible without DNA. The CDR3 runs to 14 residues. CDR1 is LNHDA, CDR2 SQIVND, per germline (reference sequence). The CDR3 reads CASRSDRFNYGYTF.